This T cell receptor (beta chain) was recorded in a study of response to subunit inactivated influenza vaccine. One entry per CDR3 protein results from TCRdb running MiXCR on the RT-PCR reads. This table holds under 850,000 distinct CDR3 sequences, about a fifth found once. This clonotype was counted between two and nine times. Its antigen is unknown. Study-wide points: The authors put forward the suggestion that each seasonal influenza vaccination may bring in only a limited number of new T cells.

The clonotype originates from a man aged 45 to 65 who received an inactivated influenza vaccine. Specimen: PBMCs from blood, collected about 5 days after vaccination.

The DNA for the CDR3 is TGCGCCAGCAGCCAATGGGTAGTGGGGGCCTACGAGCAGTACTTC. This translates into CASSQWVVGAYEQYF. V is TRBV4-1 and J is TRBJ2-7; D is tentatively TRBD1 or TRBD2 (5 bases each). V dropped 2 bases and J dropped 2 bases, with 13 bases sitting between them. Germline V CDR1 and CDR2: MGHRA, YSYEKL. CDR3 length: 15 residues.